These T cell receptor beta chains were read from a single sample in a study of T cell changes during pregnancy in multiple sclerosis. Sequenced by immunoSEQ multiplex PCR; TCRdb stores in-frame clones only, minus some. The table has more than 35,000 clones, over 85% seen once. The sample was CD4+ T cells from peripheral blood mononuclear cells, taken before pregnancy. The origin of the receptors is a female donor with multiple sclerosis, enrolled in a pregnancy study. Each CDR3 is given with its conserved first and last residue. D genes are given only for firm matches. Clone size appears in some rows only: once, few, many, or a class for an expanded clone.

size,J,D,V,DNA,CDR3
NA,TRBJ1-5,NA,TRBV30,TGTGCCTGGAGTGTACCTACAGTTTATCAGCCCCAGCATTTT,CAWSVPTVYQPQHF
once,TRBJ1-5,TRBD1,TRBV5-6,TGTGCCAGCAGCCTAGGGCCAGGGGGGAATCAGCCCCAGCATTTT,CASSLGPGGNQPQHF
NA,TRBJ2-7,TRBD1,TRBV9,TGTGCCAGCAGCCCCAACCAGGGACAGGGGGTCTACGAGCAGTACTTC,CASSPNQGQGVYEQYF
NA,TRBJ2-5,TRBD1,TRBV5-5,TGTGCCAGCAGCCCTAGGACAGGGGCCGGACAAGAGACCCAGTACTTC,CASSPRTGAGQETQYF
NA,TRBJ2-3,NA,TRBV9,TGTGCCAGCAGCCCGCGGCAGGGGAGCACAGATACGCAGTATTTT,CASSPRQGSTDTQYF
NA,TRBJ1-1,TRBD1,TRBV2,TGTGCCAGCAGGAGAGGGACAGGGGGCGAGGCTGAAGCTTTCTTT,CASRRGTGGEAEAFF
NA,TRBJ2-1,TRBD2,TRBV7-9,TGTGCCAGCAGCCCCGCCGGGACTAGCGGGGGGGCCGGTGAGCAGTTCTTC,CASSPAGTSGGAGEQFF
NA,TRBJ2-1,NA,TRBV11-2,TGTGCCAGCACCTTGGTAGCGGTATACAATGAGCAGTTCTTC,CASTLVAVYNEQFF
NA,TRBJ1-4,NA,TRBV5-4,TGTGCCAGCAGCGTTCCGGGGGGCGATAATGAAAAACTGTTTTTT,CASSVPGGDNEKLFF
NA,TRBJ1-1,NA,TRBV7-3,TGTGCCAGCAGCTCCAGCCGGGGGACTGAAGCTTTCTTT,CASSSSRGTEAFF
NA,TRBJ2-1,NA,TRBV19,TGTGCCAGTAGTGACCTAGCAGGTGAGCAGTTCTTC,CASSDLAGEQFF
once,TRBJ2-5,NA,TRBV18,TGTGCCAGCTCACCACCTGGGAGGGAGACCCAGTACTTC,CASSPPGRETQYF
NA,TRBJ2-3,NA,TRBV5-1,TGCGCCAGCAGCTTGGGCCACGCCGGGGCAGATACGCAGTATTTT,CASSLGHAGADTQYF
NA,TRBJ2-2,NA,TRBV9,TGTGCCAGCAGTCGACCAGCCGGCGGCTACACCGGGGAGCTGTTTTTT,CASSRPAGGYTGELFF
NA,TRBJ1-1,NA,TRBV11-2,TGTGCCAGCAGCTCAGGTAGGGGGACTGAAGCTTTCTTT,CASSSGRGTEAFF
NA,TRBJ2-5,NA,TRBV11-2,TGTGCCAGCAGCTTAACTCAAGAGACCCAGTACTTC,CASSLTQETQYF
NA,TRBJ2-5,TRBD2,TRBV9,TGTGCCAGCAGCGTCGCCCCTCCTAGCGGGGGGAGGGAGACCCAGTACTTC,CASSVAPPSGGRETQYF
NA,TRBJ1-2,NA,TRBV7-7,TGTGCTAGCAGCTTACGGAGGGGAGGGGTAGGCTATGGCTACACCTTC,CASSLRRGGVGYGYTF
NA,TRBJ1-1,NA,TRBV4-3,TGCGCCAGCAGCCAAAGGTACCCTGGCGGGGTCATGAACACTGAAGCTTTCTTT,CASSQRYPGGVMNTEAFF
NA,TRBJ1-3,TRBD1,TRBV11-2,TGTGCCAGCAGCCGGACAGGGGGAAACACCATATATTTT,CASSRTGGNTIYF
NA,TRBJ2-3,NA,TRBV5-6,TGTGCCAGCAGCTTGGCCTTGAGGGGGTGGACAGATACGCAGTATTTT,CASSLALRGWTDTQYF
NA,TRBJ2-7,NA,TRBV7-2,TGTGCCAGCAGCTTAAATGGGCGGGCAGAGCAGTACTTC,CASSLNGRAEQYF
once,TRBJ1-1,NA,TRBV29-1,TGCAGCGTTGAAGATTGGGCACCAATGAACACTGAAGCTTTCTTT,CSVEDWAPMNTEAFF
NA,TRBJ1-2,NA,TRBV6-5,TGTGCCAGCAGCCCTGACACCAGCAGGGTAGGCTACACCTTC,CASSPDTSRVGYTF